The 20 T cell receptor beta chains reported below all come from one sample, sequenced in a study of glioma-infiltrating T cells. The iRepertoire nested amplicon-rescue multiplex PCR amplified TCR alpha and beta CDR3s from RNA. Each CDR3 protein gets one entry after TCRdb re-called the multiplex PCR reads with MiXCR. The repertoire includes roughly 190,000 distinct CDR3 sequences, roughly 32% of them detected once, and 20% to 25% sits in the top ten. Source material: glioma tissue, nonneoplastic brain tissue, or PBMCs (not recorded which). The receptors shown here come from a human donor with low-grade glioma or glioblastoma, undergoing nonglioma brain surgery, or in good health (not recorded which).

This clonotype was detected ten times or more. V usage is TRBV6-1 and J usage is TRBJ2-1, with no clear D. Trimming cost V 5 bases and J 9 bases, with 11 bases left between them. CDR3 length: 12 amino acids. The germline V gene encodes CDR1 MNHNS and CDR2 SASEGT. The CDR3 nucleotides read TGTGCCAGCAGTCAAAGTTGGTCTGAGCAGTTCTTC. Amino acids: CASSQSWSEQFF.

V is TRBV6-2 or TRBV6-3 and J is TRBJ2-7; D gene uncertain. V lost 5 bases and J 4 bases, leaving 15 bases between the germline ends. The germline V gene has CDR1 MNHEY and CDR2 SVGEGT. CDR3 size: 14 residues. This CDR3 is CASSLLGWRYEQYF. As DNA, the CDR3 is TGTGCCAGCAGTCTGTTAGGGTGGCGATACGAGCAGTACTTC.

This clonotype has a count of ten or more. In nucleotides, the CDR3 is TGTGCCAGCAATATAGGGACTCTTAGCAATCAGCCCCAGCATTTT. This sequence encodes CASNIGTLSNQPQHF. The V and J genes are TRBV28 and TRBJ1-5; D is possibly TRBD1 (5 bases). V was cut by 7 bases and J by 0 bases, with 13 bases left in between. The germline CDR1 and CDR2 sequences are MDHEN and SYDVKM. The CDR3 has 15 amino acids.

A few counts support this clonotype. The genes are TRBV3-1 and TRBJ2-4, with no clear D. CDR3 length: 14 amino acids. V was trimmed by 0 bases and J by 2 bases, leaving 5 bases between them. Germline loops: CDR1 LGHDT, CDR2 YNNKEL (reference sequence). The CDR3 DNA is TGTGCCAGCAGCCAAGAGTTTTCCAAAAACATTCAGTACTTC. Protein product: CASSQEFSKNIQYF.

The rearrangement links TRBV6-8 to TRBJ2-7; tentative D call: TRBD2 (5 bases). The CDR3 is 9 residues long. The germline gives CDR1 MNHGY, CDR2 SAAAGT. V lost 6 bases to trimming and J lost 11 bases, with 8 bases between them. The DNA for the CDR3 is TGTGCCAGCAGCTCGGGGAAGTACTTC. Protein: CASSSGKYF.

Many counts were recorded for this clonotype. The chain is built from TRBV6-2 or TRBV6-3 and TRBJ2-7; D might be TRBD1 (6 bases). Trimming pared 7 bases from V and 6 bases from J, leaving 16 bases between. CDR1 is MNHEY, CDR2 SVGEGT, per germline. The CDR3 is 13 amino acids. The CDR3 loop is CASTGTLTFEQYF. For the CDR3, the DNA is TGTGCCAGCACCGGGACACTGACCTTCGAGCAGTACTTC.

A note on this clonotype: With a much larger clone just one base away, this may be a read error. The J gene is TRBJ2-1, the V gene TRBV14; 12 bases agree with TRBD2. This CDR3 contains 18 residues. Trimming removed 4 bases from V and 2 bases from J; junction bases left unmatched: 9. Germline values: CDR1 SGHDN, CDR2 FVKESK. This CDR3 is CASSRSGASGRAYNEQFF. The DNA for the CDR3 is TGTGCCAGCAGCCGATCCGGGGCTAGCGGGAGGGCCTACAATGAGCAGTTCTTC.

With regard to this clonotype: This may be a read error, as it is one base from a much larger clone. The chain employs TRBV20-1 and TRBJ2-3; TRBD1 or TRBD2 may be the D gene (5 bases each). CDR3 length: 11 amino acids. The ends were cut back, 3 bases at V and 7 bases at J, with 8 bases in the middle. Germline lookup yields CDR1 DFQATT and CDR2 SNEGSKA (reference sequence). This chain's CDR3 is CSASGGYTQYF. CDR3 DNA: TGCAGTGCTAGTGGGGGTTATACGCAGTATTTT.

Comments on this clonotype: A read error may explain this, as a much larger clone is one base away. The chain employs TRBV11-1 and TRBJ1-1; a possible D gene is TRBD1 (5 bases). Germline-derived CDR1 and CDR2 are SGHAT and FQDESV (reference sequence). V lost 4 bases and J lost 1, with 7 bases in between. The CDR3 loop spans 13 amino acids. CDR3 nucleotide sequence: TGTGCCAGCAGCTGTGGGGCGAACACTGAAGCTTTCTTT. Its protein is CASSCGANTEAFF.

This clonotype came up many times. The chain's CDR3 is CASREFTAKNTEAFF. CDR3 bases: TGTGCCAGCAGGGAATTCACAGCGAAGAACACTGAAGCTTTCTTT. The rearrangement links TRBV7-9 to TRBJ1-1; D uncertain. V was pared by 6 bases and J by 1 base, with 15 bases between. This CDR3 spans 15 amino acids. The germline V gene encodes CDR1 SEHNR and CDR2 FQNEAQ (reference sequence).

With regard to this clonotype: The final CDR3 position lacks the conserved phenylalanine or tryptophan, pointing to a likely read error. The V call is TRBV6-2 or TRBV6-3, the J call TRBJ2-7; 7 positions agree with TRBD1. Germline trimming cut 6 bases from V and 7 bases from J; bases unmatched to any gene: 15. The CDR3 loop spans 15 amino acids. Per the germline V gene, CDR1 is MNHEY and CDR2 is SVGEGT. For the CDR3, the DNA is TGTGCCAGCAGAACGACAGGGAGTACCTACAATGAGCAGTACCTC. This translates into CASRTTGSTYNEQYL.

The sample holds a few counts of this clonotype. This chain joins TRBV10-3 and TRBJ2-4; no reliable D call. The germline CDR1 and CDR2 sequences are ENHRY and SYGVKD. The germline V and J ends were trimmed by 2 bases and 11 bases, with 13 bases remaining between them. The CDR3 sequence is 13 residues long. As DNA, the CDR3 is TGTGCCATCAGTGAGACAGAGACCTTAGTTCAGTACTTC. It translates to CAISETETLVQYF.

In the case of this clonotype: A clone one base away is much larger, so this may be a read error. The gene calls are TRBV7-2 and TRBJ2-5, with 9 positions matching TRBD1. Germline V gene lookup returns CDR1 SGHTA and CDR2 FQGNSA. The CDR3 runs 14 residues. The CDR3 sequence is CASSLDRGPGTQSF. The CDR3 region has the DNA TGTGCCAGCAGCTTAGACAGGGGGCCTGGGACCCAGTCCTTC.

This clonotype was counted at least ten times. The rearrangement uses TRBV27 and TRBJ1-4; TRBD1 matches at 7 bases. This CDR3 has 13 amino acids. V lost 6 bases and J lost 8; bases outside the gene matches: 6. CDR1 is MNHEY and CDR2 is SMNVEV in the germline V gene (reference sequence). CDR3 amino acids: CASSRQGSEKLFF. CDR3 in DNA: TGTGCCAGCAGCCGACAGGGATCGGAAAAACTGTTTTTT.

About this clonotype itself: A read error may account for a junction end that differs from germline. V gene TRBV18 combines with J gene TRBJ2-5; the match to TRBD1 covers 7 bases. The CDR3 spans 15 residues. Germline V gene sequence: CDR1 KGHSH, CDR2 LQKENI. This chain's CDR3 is CASSLPTGLQETKYF. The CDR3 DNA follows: TGTGCCAGCTCACTTCCGACAGGGCTCCAAGAGACCAAGTACTTC.

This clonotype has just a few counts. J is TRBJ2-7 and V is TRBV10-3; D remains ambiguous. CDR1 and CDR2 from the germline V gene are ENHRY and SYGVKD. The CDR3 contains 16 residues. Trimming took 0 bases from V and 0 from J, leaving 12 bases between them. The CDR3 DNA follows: TGTGCCATCAGTGAGTCGAGCAGAAGTCCCTCCTACGAGCAGTACTTC. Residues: CAISESSRSPSYEQYF.

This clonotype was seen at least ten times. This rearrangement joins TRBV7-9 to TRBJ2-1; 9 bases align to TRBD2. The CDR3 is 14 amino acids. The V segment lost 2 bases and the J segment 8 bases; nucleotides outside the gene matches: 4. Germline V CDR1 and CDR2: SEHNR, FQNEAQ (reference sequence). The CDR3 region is CASSLLAGSDEQFF. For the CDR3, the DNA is TGTGCCAGCAGCTTACTAGCGGGAAGCGATGAGCAGTTCTTC.

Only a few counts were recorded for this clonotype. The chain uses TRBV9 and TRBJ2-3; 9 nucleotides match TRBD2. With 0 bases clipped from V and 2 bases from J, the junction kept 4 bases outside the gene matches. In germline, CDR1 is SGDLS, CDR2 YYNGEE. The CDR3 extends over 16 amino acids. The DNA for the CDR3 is TGTGCCAGCAGCGTAGAGGCGGGGGGGCCCACAGATACGCAGTATTTT. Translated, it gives CASSVEAGGPTDTQYF.

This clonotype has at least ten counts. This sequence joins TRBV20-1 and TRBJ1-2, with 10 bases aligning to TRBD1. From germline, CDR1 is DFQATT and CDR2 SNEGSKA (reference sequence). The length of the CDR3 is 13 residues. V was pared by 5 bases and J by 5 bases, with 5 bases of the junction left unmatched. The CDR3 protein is CSAHTDRGYGYTF. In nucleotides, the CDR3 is TGCAGTGCTCATACGGACAGGGGGTATGGCTACACCTTC.

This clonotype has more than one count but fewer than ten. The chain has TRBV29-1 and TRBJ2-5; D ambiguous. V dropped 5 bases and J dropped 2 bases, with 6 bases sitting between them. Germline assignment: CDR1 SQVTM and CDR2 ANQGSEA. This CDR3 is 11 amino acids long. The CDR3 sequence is CSVRVQETQYF. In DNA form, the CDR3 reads TGCAGCGTTAGGGTTCAAGAGACCCAGTACTTC.